This TCR beta chain was retrieved from a study of T cells in Graves' hyperthyroidism and ophthalmopathy. The CDR3 is made up of 14 amino acids. Trimming pared 11 bases from V and 1 base from J, leaving 14 bases between. Germline CDR1 SEHNR, CDR2 FQNEAQ (reference sequence). In the case of this clonotype: What it binds is unknown.

Exclusion criteria comprised uncontrolled infection, other autoimmune disease, pregnancy or lactation. Using RNA transcripts as the source, TCR beta CDR3 regions were amplified. HTBI primers drove first-round RT-PCR of the TCR CDR3. TCRdb fed the multiplex PCR reads into MiXCR, producing one record per CDR3 protein. Found here are fewer than 350,000 distinct CDR3 sequences, 18% of them singletons; the top ten hold under 55%. General observations from the study: Stable hyperthyroidism was separated from ophthalmopathy by a model based on 13 V-J features. Ophthalmopathy, which appeared later, was predicted by the model a median roughly 6.4 months before onset.

The sequence was obtained from a woman between 50 and 59 years old with Graves' hyperthyroidism. The material sequenced was blood. The chain uses TRBV7-9 and TRBJ1-4; D is unresolved. The CDR3 DNA sequence: TGTGCCTGCAATAAGGGCCTAACTAATGAAAAACTGTTTTTT. Its protein is CACNKGLTNEKLFF.